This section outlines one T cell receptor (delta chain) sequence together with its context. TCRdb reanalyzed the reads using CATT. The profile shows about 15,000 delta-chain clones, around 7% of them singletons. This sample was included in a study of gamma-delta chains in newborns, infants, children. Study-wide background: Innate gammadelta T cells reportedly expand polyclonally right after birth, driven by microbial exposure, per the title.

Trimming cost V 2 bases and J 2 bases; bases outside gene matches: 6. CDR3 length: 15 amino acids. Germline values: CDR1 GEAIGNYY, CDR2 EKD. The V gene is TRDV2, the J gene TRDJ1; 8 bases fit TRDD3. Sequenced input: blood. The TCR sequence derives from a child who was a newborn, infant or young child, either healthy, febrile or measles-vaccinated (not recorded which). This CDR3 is CACDKILGATDKLIF. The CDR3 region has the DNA TGTGCCTGTGACAAAATACTGGGGGCTACCGATAAACTCATCTTT.